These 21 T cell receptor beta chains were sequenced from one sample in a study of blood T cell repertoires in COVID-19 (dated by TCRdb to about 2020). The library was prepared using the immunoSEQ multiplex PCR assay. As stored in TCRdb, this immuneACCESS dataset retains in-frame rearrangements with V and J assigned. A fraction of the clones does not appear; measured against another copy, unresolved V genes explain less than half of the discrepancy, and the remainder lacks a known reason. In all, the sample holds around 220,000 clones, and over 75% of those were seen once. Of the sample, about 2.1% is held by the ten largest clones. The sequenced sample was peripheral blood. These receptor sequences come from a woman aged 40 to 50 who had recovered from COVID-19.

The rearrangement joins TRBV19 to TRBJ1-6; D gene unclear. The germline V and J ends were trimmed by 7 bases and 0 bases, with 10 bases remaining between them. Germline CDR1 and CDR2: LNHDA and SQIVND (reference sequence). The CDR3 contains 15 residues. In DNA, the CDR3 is TGTGCCAGTACCGCCCGGAGCTCCTATAATTCACCCCTCCACTTT. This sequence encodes CASTARSSYNSPLHF.

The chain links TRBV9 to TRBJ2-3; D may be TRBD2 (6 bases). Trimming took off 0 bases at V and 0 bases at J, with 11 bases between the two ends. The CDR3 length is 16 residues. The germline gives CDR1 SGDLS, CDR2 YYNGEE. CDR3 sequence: CASSVGAGTSTDTQYF. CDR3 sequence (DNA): TGTGCCAGCAGCGTAGGAGCAGGGACTAGCACAGATACGCAGTATTTT.

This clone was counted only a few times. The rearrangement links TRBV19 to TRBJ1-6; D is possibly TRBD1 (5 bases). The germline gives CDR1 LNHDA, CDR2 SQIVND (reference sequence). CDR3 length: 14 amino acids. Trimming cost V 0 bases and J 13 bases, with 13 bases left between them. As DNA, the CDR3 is TGTGCCAGTAGTATAGAGCAAGGGGCCTTTCCCCTCCACTTT. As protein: CASSIEQGAFPLHF.

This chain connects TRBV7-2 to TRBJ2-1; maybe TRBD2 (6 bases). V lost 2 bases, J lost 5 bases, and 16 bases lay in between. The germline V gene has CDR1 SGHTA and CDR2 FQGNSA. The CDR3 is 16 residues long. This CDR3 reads CASSLWWQGGHNEQFF. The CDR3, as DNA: TGTGCCAGCAGCTTATGGTGGCAGGGAGGTCACAATGAGCAGTTCTTC.

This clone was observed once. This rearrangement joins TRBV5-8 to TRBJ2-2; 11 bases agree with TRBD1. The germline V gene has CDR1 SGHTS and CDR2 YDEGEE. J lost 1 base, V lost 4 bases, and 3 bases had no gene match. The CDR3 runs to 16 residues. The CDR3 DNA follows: TGTGCCAGCAGCCGGGGGACAGGGGGGAACACCGGGGAGCTGTTTTTT. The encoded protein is CASSRGTGGNTGELFF.

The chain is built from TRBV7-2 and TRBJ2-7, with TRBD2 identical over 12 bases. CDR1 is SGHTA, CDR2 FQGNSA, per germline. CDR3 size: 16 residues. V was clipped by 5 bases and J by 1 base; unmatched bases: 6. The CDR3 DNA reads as TGTGCCAGCAGCGATGTTGGGACTAGCGGGTCCTACGAGCAGTACTTC. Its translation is CASSDVGTSGSYEQYF.

The CDR3 sequence is CASSYIGGSVGYEQYF. CDR3 nucleotide sequence: TGTGCCAGCAGTTACATCGGGGGTAGCGTCGGCTACGAGCAGTACTTC. This chain connects TRBV6-2 or TRBV6-3 to TRBJ2-7, with D possibly TRBD2 on 6 matching bases. Between the trimmed V and J ends, which lost 2 bases and 3 bases, there was a span of 17 bases. This CDR3 contains 16 residues. Germline CDR1 MNHEY, CDR2 SVGEGT.

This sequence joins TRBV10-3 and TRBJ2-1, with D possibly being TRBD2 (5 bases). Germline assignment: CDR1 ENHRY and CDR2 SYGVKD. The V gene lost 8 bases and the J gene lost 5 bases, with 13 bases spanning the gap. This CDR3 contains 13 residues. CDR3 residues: CAIGPPGNNEQFF. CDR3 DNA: TGTGCCATCGGCCCCCCGGGGAACAATGAGCAGTTCTTC.

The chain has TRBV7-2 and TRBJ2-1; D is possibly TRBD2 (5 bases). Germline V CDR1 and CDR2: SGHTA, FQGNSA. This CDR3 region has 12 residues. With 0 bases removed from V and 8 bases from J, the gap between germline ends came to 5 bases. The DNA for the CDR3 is TGTGCCAGCAGCTTAGCGCGGGATGAGCAGTTCTTC. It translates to CASSLARDEQFF.

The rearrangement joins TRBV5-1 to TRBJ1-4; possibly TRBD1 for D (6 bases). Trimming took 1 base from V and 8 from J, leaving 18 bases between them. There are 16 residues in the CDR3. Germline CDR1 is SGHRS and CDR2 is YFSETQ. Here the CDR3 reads CASSLSWSPGDEKLFF. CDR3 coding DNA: TGCGCCAGCAGCTTGAGTTGGTCGCCAGGGGACGAAAAACTGTTTTTT.

For the CDR3, the DNA is TGTGCCAGTAGTATCGGGGGGGTCGGAACCTCTGGGGCCAACGTCCTGACTTTC. It yields the protein CASSIGGVGTSGANVLTF. This chain joins TRBV19 and TRBJ2-6; 8 bases are a match to TRBD2. The CDR3 is made up of 18 amino acids. Germline CDR1 is LNHDA and CDR2 is SQIVND (reference sequence). The ends lost 3 bases at V and 0 bases at J; junction bases unmatched: 7.

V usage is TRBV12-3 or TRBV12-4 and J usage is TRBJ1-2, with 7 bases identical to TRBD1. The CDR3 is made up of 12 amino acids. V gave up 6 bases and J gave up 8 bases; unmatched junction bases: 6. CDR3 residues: CASSPGGNGYTF. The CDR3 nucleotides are TGTGCCAGCAGCCCAGGGGGAAACGGCTACACCTTC.

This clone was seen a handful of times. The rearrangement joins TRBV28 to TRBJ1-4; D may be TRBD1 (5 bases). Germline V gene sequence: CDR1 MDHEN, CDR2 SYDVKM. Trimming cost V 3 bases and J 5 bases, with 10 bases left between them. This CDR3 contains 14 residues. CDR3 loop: CASSLGLSNEKLFF. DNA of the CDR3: TGTGCCAGCAGTTTGGGACTCTCCAATGAAAAACTGTTTTTT.

Written as DNA, the CDR3 is TGTGCCACACGCACAGAGGGCCGCAATCAGCCCCAGCATTTT. It codes for CATRTEGRNQPQHF. The chain joins TRBV19 to TRBJ1-5; D call uncertain. This CDR3 is built from 14 residues. Trimming left V 10 bases short and J 2 bases short, with 15 bases between. Germline CDR1 and CDR2: LNHDA and SQIVND (reference sequence). The entire variable domain, with the rest obtained from reference TRBV19 and TRBJ1-5, is as follows: DGGITQSPKYLFRKEGQNVTLSCEQNLNHDAMYWYRQDPGQGLRLIYYSQIVNDFQKGDIAEGYSVSREKKESFPLTVTSAQKNPTAFYLCATRTEGRNQPQHFGDGTRLSIL.

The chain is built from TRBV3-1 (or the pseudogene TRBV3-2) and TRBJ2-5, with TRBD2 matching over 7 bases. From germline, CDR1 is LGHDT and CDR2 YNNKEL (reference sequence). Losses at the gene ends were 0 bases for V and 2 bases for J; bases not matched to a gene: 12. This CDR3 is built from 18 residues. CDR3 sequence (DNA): TGTGCCAGCAGCCAAGAAGCGTCGGGAGCTAGCGGACAAGAGACCCAGTACTTC. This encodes CASSQEASGASGQETQYF.

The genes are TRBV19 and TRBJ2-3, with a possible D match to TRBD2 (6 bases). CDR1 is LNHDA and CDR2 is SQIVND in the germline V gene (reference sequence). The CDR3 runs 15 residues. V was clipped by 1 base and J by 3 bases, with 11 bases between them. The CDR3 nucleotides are TGTGCCAGTAGTATAGCTGGAGGGAAGACAGATACGCAGTATTTT. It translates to CASSIAGGKTDTQYF.

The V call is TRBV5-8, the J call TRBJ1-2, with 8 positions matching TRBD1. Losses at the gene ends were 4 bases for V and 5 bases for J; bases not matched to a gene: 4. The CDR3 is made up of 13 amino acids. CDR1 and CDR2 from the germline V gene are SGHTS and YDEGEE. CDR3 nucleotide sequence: TGTGCCAGCAGCACGGACAGGGTTTATGGCTACACCTTC. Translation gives CASSTDRVYGYTF.

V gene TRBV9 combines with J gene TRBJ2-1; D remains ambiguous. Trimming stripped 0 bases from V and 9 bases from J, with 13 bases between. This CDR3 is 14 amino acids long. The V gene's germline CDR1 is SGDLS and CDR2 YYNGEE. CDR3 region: CASSVVAPSSEQFF. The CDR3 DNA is TGTGCCAGCAGCGTAGTGGCCCCCAGTTCTGAGCAGTTCTTC.

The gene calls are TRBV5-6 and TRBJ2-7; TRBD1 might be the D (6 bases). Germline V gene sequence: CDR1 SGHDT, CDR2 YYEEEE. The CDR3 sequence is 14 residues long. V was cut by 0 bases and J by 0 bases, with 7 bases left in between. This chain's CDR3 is CASSLGGGSYEQYF. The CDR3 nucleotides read TGTGCCAGCAGCTTGGGAGGGGGCTCCTACGAGCAGTACTTC.

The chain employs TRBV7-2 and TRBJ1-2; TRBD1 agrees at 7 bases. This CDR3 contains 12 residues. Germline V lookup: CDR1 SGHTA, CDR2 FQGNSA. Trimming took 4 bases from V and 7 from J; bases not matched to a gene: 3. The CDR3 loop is CASSYRDSGYTF. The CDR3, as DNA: TGTGCCAGCAGCTACCGGGACAGTGGCTACACCTTC.

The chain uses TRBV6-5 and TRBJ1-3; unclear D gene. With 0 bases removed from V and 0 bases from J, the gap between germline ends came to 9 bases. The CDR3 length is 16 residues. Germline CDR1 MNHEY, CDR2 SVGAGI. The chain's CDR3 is CASSYSIGDSGNTIYF. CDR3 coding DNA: TGTGCCAGCAGTTACTCGATTGGAGACTCTGGAAACACCATATATTTT.